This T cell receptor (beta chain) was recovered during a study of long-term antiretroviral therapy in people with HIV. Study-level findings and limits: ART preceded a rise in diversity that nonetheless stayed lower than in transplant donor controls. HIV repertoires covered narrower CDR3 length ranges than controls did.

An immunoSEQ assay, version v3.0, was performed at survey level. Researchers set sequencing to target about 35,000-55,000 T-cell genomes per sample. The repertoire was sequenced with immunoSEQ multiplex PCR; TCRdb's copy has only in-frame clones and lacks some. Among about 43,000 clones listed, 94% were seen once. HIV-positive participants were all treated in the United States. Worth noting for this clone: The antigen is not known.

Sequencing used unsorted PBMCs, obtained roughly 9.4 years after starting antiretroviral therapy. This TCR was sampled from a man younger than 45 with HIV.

The CDR3, as DNA: TGTGCCAGCAGCTTCATAGGAGGGGTTAACTACAATGAGCAGTTCTTC. This encodes CASSFIGGVNYNEQFF. The rearrangement joins TRBV7-6 to TRBJ2-1; D is perhaps TRBD2 (6 bases). CDR1 SGHVS and CDR2 FNYEAQ come from the germline V gene. The CDR3 spans 16 residues. Trimming cost V 3 bases and J 3 bases, with 15 bases left between them. The entire variable domain, with the rest obtained from reference TRBV7-6 and TRBJ2-1, is as follows: GAGVSQSPRYKVTKRGQDVALRCDPISGHVSLYWYRQALGQGPEFLTYFNYEAQQDKSGLPNDRFSAERPEGSISTLTIQRTEQRDSAMYRCASSFIGGVNYNEQFFGPGTRLTVL.